The present T cell receptor (beta chain) was sequenced within a study of blood T cell repertoires in COVID-19. Participants' own reports of clinical history determined their cohort assignment. CDR1 SGHTA and CDR2 FQGNSA come from the germline V gene. Trimming left V 1 base short and J 4 bases short, with 8 bases between. The CDR3 consists of 14 residues. Clones were sequenced by immunoSEQ multiplex PCR, and TCRdb holds only the in-frame ones, with some missing. This sample has a few hundred thousand clones, with about 92% found just once. V and J are TRBV7-2 and TRBJ2-1; D is possibly TRBD2 (5 bases). The clonotype comes from a woman aged 25 to 39 who had recovered from COVID-19. Input material: PBMCs or T cells enriched from blood (not recorded which). The CDR3 here is CASSLDPGYNEQFF. CDR3 sequence (DNA): TGTGCCAGCAGCTTAGATCCGGGGTACAATGAGCAGTTCTTC.